What follows are 7 T cell receptor beta chains derived from one specimen sequenced in a study of blood T cells in healthy people across ages. A second PCR of 7 to 11 cycles used a sample-barcoded 5' primer and a J-beta primer mix. TCRdb ran MiXCR on the 5' RACE reads and lists one entry per CDR3 protein. The table shows around 2 million distinct CDR3 sequences, with about 39% occurring only once. The sequencing sample was made of blood. The receptor source for this set is a human donor in good health.

The genes are TRBV27 and TRBJ1-4; D unresolved. V lost 6 bases and J lost 1, with 9 bases in between. Germline V gives CDR1 MNHEY, CDR2 SMNVEV (reference sequence). This CDR3 contains 14 residues. CDR3 in amino acids: CASRMGGTNEKLFF. CDR3 nucleotide sequence: TGTGCCAGCAGAATGGGAGGAACTAATGAAAAACTGTTTTTT. Supplemented by reference TRBV27 and TRBJ1-4, the full variable domain reads EAQVTQNPRYLITVTGKKLTVTCSQNMNHEYMSWYRQDPGLGLRQIYYSMNVEVTDKGDVPEGYKVSRKEKRNFPLILESPSPNQTSLYFCASRMGGTNEKLFFGSGTQLSVL.

This chain connects TRBV25-1 to TRBJ1-4; 9 bases agree with TRBD1. The trim removed 4 bases at V and 8 bases at J, leaving 5 bases unmatched. The CDR3 is made up of 14 amino acids. Germline V gene data show CDR1 as MGHDK and CDR2 as SYGVNS. CDR3 protein: CASSGRDRDEKLFF. In DNA, the CDR3 is TGTGCCAGCAGTGGCCGGGACAGGGACGAAAAACTGTTTTTT.

This clonotype was recorded at least ten times. The chain recombines TRBV12-3 or TRBV12-4 with TRBJ2-5; TRBD2 agrees at 9 bases. This CDR3 has 15 amino acids. V lost 8 bases, J lost 4 bases, and 11 bases stayed unmatched. The DNA of the CDR3 is TGTGCCAGCTCTTCAGCGAAAGCGGGGGGAGAGACCCAGTACTTC. It codes for CASSSAKAGGETQYF.

Concerning this clonotype: At one end the junction does not follow the germline gene, possibly because of a read error. The V and J genes are TRBV28 and TRBJ1-2; TRBD1 agrees at 8 bases. From germline, CDR1 is MDHEN and CDR2 SYDVKM. This CDR3 is built from 13 residues. CDR3 protein: CANSYGTGYGYTF. CDR3 nucleotide sequence: TGTGCCAACAGTTATGGGACAGGCTATGGCTACACCTTC.

This clonotype showed up just a few times. This sequence joins TRBV2 and TRBJ2-2; D gene unclear. This CDR3 comprises 13 residues. V was clipped by 3 bases and J by 2 bases, with 4 bases between them. Germline V CDR1 and CDR2: SNHLY, FYNNEI. CDR3 in DNA: TGTGCCAGCAGTGAGGGTAACACCGGGGAGCTGTTTTTT. This gives the protein CASSEGNTGELFF.

The gene calls are TRBV20-1 and TRBJ1-2; 7 bases agree with TRBD1. This CDR3 region has 14 residues. With 2 bases clipped from V and 8 bases from J, the junction kept 11 bases outside the gene matches. Germline-derived CDR1 and CDR2 are DFQATT and SNEGSKA (reference sequence). The CDR3 DNA follows: TGCAGTGCTAGAACACCGGGACAGAGGAGCGGCTACACCTTC. Translating it yields CSARTPGQRSGYTF.

The genes are TRBV15 and TRBJ2-5; unclear D gene. The DNA end lines up better with TRBJ2-7; the J call may be wrong. This CDR3 spans 15 amino acids. Germline V gives CDR1 LNHNV, CDR2 YYDKDF (reference sequence). The DNA of the CDR3 is TGTGCCACCAGCAGAGGACGTGAACTTGGACACGAGCAGTACTTC. Encoded protein: CATSRGRELGHEQYF.